The clone carrying this T cell receptor (beta chain) appeared a single time. The antigen remains undetermined. The data derive from a study of CD8+CD57+ T cells in acquired aplastic anemia. Overall study findings and caveats: Patients and controls turned out to have around 29 CD8+ CDR3 sequences in common.

All patients picked for sequencing had shown, by flow cytometry, an expansion of CD8+CD57+ cells. This CDR3 has 17 amino acids. Germline assignment: CDR1 LNHDA and CDR2 SQIVND (reference sequence). The V end lost 3 bases, the J end lost 7 bases, and 24 bases lay between the germline ends. Using genomic DNA as the template, TCR beta VDJ and CDR3 profiling was carried out. TCRdb re-called the reads with MiXCR, one entry per CDR3 protein. The table shows fewer than 200,000 distinct CDR3 sequences, with 45% to 55% occurring only once. The chain joins TRBV19 to TRBJ1-1, with D perhaps matching TRBD1 (5 bases). The TCR originated in a human donor with aplastic anemia. Sequenced sample: sorted CD4+, CD8+, or CD8+CD57+ T cells (not recorded which) from PBMCs. The chain's CDR3 is CASSIMPGVEGEYEAFF. The DNA for the CDR3 is TGTGCCAGTAGTATTATGCCGGGGGTGGAGGGAGAATATGAAGCTTTCTTT.